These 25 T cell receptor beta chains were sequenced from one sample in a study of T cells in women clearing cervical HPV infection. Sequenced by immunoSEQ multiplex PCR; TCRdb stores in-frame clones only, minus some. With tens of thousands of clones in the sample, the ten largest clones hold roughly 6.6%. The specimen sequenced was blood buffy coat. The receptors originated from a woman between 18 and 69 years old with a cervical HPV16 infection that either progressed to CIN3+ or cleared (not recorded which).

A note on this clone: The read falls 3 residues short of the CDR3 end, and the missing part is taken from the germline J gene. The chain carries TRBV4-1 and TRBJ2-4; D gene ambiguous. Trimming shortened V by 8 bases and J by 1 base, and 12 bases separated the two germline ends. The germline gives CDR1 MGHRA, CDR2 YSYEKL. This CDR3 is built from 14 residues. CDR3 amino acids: CASAEMVAKNIQYF. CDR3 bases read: TGCGCCAGCGCGGAGATGGTGGCCAAAAACATT.

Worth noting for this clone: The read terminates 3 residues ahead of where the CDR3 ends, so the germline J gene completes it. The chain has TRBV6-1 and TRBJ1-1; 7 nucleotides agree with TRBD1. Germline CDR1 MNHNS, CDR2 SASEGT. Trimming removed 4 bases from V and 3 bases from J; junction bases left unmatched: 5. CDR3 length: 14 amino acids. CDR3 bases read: TGTGCCAGCAGTGGAGAGGGGGCGCACACTGAA. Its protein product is CASSGEGAHTE. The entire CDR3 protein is CASSGEGAHTEAFF.

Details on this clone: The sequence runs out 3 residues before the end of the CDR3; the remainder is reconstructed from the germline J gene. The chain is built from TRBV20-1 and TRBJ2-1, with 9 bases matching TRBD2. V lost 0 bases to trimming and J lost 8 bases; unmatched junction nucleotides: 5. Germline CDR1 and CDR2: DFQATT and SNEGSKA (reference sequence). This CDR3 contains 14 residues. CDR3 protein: CSAREGGRAYEQFF. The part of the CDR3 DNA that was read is TGCAGTGCTAGAGAAGGCGGGAGGGCCTATGAG.

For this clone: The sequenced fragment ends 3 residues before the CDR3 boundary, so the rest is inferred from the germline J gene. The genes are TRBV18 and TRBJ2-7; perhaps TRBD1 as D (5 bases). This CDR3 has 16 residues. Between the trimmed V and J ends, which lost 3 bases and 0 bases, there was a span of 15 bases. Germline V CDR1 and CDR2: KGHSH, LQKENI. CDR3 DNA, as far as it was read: TGTGCCAGCTCACCTATGACAGCACAAAGCTCCTACGAG. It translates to CASSPMTAQSSYE. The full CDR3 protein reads CASSPMTAQSSYEQYF.

CDR3 loop: CASSLAPGQPQHF. The sequenced part of the CDR3 DNA is TGTGCCAGCAGCTTAGCCCCAGGTCAGCCC. The V and J genes are TRBV11-3 and TRBJ1-5; D is uncertain. The sequenced fragment ends 3 residues before the CDR3 boundary, so the rest is inferred from the germline J gene. Trimming cost V 1 base and J 6 bases, with 7 bases left between them. The germline CDR1 and CDR2 sequences are SGHNT and YENEEA. This CDR3 contains 13 residues.

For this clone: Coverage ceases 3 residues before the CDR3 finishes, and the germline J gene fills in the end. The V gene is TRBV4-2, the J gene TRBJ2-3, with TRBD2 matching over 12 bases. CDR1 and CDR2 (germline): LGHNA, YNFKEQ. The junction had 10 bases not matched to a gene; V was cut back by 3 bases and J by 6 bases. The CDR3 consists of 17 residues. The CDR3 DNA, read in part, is TGTGCCAGCAGCCAGAAGACTAGCGGGAGAGGGTGGGATACG. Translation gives CASSQKTSGRGWDT. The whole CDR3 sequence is CASSQKTSGRGWDTQYF.

CDR3 DNA (partial): TGCAGTGCTAGGCGGGCAGCTAATGAAAAA. Encoded protein: CSARRAANEK. The entire CDR3 protein reads CSARRAANEKLFF. V usage is TRBV20-1 and J usage is TRBJ1-4; no firm D call. The CDR3 end falls 3 residues outside the read, so it is completed with the germline J gene. The ends were cut back, 3 bases at V and 3 bases at J, with 8 bases in the middle. CDR1 and CDR2 from the germline V gene are DFQATT and SNEGSKA (reference sequence). This CDR3 has 13 residues.

The sequenced part of the CDR3 DNA is TGCAGTGCTAGAGCACCTAGCGGGAGGGCCCTCGGCACAGATACG. Translating gives CSARAPSGRALGTDT. The full CDR3 is CSARAPSGRALGTDTQYF. The chain combines TRBV20-1 with TRBJ2-3, with 12 bases lining up with TRBD2. With the read ending 3 residues before the CDR3 end, the germline J gene is used to fill in that end. The CDR3 sequence is 18 residues long. V gave up 1 base and J gave up 1 base; unmatched junction bases: 9. CDR1 is DFQATT, CDR2 SNEGSKA, per germline (reference sequence).

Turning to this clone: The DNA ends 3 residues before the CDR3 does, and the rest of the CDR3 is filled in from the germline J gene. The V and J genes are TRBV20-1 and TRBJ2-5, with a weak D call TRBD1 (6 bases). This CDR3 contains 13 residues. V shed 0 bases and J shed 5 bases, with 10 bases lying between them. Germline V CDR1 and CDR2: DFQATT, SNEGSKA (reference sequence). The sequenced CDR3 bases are TGCAGTGCTAGAGATCTGAGGGGGGAGACC. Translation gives CSARDLRGET. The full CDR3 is CSARDLRGETQYF.

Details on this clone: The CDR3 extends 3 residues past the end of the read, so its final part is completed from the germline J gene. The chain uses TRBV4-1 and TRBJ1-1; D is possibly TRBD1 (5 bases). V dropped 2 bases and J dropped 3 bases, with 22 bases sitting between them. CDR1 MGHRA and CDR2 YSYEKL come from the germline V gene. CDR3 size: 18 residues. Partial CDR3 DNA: TGCGCCAGCAGCCAACGAAAGGGTTGGGACCCGGGGGACACTGAA. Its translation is CASSQRKGWDPGDTE. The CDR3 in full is CASSQRKGWDPGDTEAFF.

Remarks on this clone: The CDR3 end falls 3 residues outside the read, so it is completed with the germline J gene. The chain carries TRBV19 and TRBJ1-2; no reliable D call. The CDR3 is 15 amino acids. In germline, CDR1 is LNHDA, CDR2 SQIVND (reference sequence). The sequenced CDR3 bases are TGTGCCAGTAGTATGCGGGATACTTCGCACTACGAC. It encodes CASSMRDTSHYD. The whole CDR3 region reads CASSMRDTSHYDYTF.

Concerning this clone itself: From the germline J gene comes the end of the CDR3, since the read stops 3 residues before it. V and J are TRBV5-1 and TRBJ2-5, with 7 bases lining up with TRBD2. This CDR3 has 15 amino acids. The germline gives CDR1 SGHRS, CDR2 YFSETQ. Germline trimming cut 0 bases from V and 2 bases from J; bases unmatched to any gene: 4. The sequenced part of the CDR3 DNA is TGCGCCAGCAGCTTGGCTTCTAGCGGACAAGAGACC. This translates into CASSLASSGQET. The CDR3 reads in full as CASSLASSGQETQYF.

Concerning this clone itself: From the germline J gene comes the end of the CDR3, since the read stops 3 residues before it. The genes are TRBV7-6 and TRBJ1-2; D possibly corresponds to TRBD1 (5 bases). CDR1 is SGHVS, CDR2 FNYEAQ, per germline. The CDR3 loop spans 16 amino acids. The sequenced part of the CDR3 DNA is TGTGCCAGCAGCCCAAGGACTAGCGGGACCTACAATGAC. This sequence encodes CASSPRTSGTYND. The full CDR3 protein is CASSPRTSGTYNDYTF.

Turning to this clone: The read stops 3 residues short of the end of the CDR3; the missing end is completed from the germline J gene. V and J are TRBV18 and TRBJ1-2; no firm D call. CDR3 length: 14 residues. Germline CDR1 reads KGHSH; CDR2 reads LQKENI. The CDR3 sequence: CASSPPTRDYDYTF. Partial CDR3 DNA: TGTGCCAGCTCACCACCGACCAGAGACTACGAC. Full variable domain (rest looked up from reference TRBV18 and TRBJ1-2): NAGVMQNPRHLVRRRGQEARLRCSPMKGHSHVYWYRQLPEEGLKFMVYLQKENIIDESGMPKERFSAEFPKEGPSILRIQQVVRGDSAAYFCASSPPTRDYDYTFGSGTRLTVV.

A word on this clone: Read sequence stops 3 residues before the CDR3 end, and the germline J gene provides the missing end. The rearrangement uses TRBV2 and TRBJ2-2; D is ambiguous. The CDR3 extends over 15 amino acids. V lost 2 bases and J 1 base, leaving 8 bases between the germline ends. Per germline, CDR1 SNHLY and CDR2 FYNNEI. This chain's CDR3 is CASSETDWNTGELFF. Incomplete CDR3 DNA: TGTGCCAGCAGTGAAACTGACTGGAACACCGGGGAG.

CDR3 residues: CSAKDSPGEQYF. CDR3 DNA, as far as it was read: TGCAGTGCTAAGGACTCTCCTGGCGAG. The chain recombines TRBV20-1 with TRBJ2-7, with a weak D call TRBD2 (5 bases). The CDR3 goes on 3 residues after the read ends, and that part is filled in from the germline J gene. This CDR3 spans 12 amino acids. V was clipped by 4 bases and J by 6 bases, with 13 bases between them. From germline, CDR1 is DFQATT and CDR2 SNEGSKA (reference sequence).

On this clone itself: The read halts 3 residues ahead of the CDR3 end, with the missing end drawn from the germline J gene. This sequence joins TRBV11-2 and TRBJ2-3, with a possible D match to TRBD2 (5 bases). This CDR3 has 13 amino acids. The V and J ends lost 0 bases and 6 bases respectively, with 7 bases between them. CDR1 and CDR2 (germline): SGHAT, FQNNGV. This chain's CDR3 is CASSLDPGDTQYF. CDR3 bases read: TGTGCCAGCAGCTTAGATCCGGGGGATACG.

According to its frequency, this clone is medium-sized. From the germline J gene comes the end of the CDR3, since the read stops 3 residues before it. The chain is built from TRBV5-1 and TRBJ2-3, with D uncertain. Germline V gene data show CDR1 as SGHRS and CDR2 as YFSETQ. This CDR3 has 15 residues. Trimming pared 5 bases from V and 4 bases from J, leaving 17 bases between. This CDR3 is CASSGTLGPSDTQYF. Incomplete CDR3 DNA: TGCGCCAGCAGTGGCACTCTAGGTCCCTCAGATACG.

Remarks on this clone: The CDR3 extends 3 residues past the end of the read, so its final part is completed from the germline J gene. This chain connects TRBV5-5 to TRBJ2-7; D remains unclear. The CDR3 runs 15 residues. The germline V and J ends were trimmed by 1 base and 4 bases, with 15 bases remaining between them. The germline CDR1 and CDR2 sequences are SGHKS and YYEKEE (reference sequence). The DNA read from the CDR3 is TGTGCCAGCAGCTTGTTGAACAGTCCTCTATACGAG. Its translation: CASSLLNSPLYE. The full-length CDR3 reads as CASSLLNSPLYEQYF.

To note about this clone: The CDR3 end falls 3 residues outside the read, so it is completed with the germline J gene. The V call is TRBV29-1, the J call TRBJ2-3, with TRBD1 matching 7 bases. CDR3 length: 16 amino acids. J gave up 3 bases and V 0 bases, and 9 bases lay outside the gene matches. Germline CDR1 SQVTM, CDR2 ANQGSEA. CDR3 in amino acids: CSVEDLRGTVTDTQYF. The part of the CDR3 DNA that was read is TGCAGCGTTGAAGATCTTCGAGGGACAGTAACAGATACG.

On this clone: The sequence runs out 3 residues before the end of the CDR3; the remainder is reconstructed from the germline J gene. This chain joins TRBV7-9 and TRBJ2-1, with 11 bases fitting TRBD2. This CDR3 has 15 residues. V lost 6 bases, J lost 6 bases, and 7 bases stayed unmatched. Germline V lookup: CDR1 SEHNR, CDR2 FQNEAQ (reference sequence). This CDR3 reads CASRLTGTSGNEQFF. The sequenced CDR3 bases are TGTGCCAGCAGACTGACCGGGACTAGCGGCAATGAG.

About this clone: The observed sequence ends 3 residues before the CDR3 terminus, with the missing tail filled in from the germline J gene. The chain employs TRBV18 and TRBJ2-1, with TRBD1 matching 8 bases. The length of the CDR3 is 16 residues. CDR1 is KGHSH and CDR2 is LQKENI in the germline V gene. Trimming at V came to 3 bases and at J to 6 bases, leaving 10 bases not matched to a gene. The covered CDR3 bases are TGTGCCAGCTCACCGCTACAGGGGGGCACAGCCAATGAG. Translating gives CASSPLQGGTANE. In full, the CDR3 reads CASSPLQGGTANEQFF.

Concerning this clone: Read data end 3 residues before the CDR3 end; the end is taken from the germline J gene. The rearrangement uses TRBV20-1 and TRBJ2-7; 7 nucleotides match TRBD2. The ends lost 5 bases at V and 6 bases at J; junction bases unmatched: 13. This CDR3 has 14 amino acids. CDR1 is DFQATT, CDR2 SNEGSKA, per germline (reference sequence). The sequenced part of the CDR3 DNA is TGCAGTGCTGACAGCGGGAACCGCCTCGTCGAG. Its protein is CSADSGNRLVE. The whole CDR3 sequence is CSADSGNRLVEQYF.

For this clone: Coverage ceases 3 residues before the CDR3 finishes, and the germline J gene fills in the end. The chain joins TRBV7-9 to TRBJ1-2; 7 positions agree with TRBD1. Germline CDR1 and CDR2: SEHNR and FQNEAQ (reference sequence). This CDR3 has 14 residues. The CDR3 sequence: CASSLDQGVDTYTF. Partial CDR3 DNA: TGTGCCAGCAGCTTAGATCAGGGGGTGGATACC.

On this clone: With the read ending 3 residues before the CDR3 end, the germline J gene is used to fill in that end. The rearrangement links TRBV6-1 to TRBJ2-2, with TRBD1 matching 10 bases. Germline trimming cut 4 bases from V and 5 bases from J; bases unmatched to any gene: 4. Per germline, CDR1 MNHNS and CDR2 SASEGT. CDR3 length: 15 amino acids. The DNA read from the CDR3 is TGTGCCAGCAGTGCCGGGACAGGGGAAACCGGGGAG. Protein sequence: CASSAGTGETGE. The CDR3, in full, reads CASSAGTGETGELFF.